What follows describes a single T cell receptor beta chain. This sample was included in a study of blood T cell repertoires in COVID-19. Study information: PBMCs, B-cell-depleted T cells, or T cells provided the cDNA or gDNA that made up the material.

Libraries were prepared by immunoSEQ multiplex PCR; TCRdb keeps only in-frame clonotypes and omits some of them. The profile shows some 80,000 clones, about 90% of them singletons. The CDR3 extends over 18 amino acids. The V end lost 0 bases, the J end lost 3 bases, and 21 bases lay between the germline ends. CDR1 LGHDT and CDR2 YNNKEL come from the germline V gene (reference sequence). This chain joins TRBV3-1 (or the pseudogene TRBV3-2) and TRBJ2-7; tentatively, D is TRBD1 (5 bases). This TCR derives from a human donor in a cohort sampled during active COVID-19. Specimen: peripheral blood. In DNA, the CDR3 is TGTGCCAGCAGCCAAGATGGTAAGATTAAAGGACACCGCTACGAGCAGTACTTC. This codes for CASSQDGKIKGHRYEQYF.